These 16 T cell receptor beta chains came from one sample sequenced in a study of CXCR3-negative and CXCR3-positive naive CD8 T cells. Their cognate antigens are unknown. Carrying UMI labels, the TRB cDNA libraries were prepared through 5' RACE. For each CDR3 protein, TCRdb gives one entry from its re-call of the 5' RACE reads, without DNA. The sample's table shows about 98,000 distinct CDR3 sequences. Study-wide results and caveats: For CXCR3-positive naive cells, TRB CDR3s were more hydrophobic than those of CXCR3-negative naive cells.

Sequenced input: naive CXCR3+ CD8+ T cells from blood. Subset indicated: CD45RO-CCR7+CD27+CD95- naive CD8+ T cells expressing CXCR3 (TNR3+). The receptors come from a human donor in good health. Some clones in this sample may be carry-over from other donors' samples.

The gene calls are TRBV5-1 and TRBJ2-1; with no DNA, the TCRdb D assignment of TRBD1 cannot be verified. Germline loops: CDR1 SGHRS, CDR2 YFSETQ. The CDR3 runs 15 residues. CDR3 loop: CASSLDWGPYNEQFF.

The V and J genes are TRBV2 and TRBJ2-3; with no DNA, the TCRdb D assignment of TRBD1 cannot be verified. This CDR3 contains 16 residues. Germline CDR1 and CDR2: SNHLY and FYNNEI. The CDR3 region is CASRRTGALGADTQYF.

V and J are TRBV6-6 and TRBJ2-7; with no DNA, the TCRdb D assignment of TRBD2 cannot be verified. The CDR3 sequence is 14 residues long. Germline-derived CDR1 and CDR2 are MNHNY and SVGAGI (reference sequence). The CDR3 sequence: CASSVSGGPDEQYF.

The chain joins TRBV29-1 to TRBJ2-7; as DNA is missing, the TRBD1 call by TCRdb cannot be tested. CDR1 and CDR2 from the germline V gene are SQVTM and ANQGSEA. The CDR3 spans 14 residues. CDR3 sequence: CSVEETQRSGQQYF.

The rearrangement uses TRBV7-9 and TRBJ2-1; TCRdb outputs TRBD1, but without DNA this stays unchecked. This CDR3 has 12 residues. Germline lookup yields CDR1 SEHNR and CDR2 FQNEAQ (reference sequence). CDR3: CASSPLSGEQFF. Variable domain in full (rest from reference TRBV7-9 and TRBJ2-1): DTGVSQNPRHKITKRGQNVTFRCDPISEHNRLYWYRQTLGQGPEFLTYFQNEAQLEKSRLLSDRFSAERPKGSFSTLEIQRTEQGDSAMYLCASSPLSGEQFFGPGTRLTVL.

The genes are TRBV7-8 and TRBJ2-7; as DNA is missing, the TRBD2 call by TCRdb cannot be tested. Germline CDR1 and CDR2: SGHVS and FQNEAQ. This CDR3 contains 17 residues. Here the CDR3 reads CASSLAVGLAPAYEQYF.

The J gene is TRBJ1-1, the V gene TRBV28; TCRdb returns TRBD1, unconfirmable since there is no DNA. Germline CDR1 MDHEN, CDR2 SYDVKM. The CDR3 sequence is 14 residues long. CDR3 sequence: CASSLTTGDTEAFF.

The CDR3: CASSLDGSSYNEQFF. The chain is built from TRBV7-9 and TRBJ2-1. The V gene's germline CDR1 is SEHNR and CDR2 FQNEAQ (reference sequence). This CDR3 is built from 15 residues.

V and J are TRBV29-1 and TRBJ1-2; lacking DNA, the TRBD1 call made by TCRdb goes unchecked. Germline values: CDR1 SQVTM, CDR2 ANQGSEA. The CDR3 contains 12 residues. Here the CDR3 reads CSVTGQSFGYTF.

V is TRBV29-1 and J is TRBJ2-7. The CDR3 has 12 residues. Per germline, CDR1 SQVTM and CDR2 ANQGSEA. This CDR3 is CSVGDGSYEQYF.

V and J are TRBV27 and TRBJ1-4; the TCRdb call, TRBD1, lacks DNA for checking. Germline CDR1 is MNHEY and CDR2 is SMNVEV (reference sequence). The CDR3 totals 14 residues. The CDR3 protein is CASAEDSLWEKLFF.

The chain carries TRBV6-1 and TRBJ1-1; no DNA is available, so the TRBD1 call from TCRdb remains unchecked. The CDR3 is made up of 14 amino acids. CDR1 MNHNS and CDR2 SASEGT come from the germline V gene. The CDR3: CASERVPGTDEAFF.

V usage is TRBV6-2 or TRBV6-3 and J usage is TRBJ2-7; as DNA is missing, the TRBD2 call by TCRdb cannot be tested. Germline lookup yields CDR1 MNHEY and CDR2 SVGEGT. This CDR3 region has 11 residues. The CDR3 region is CASSLALEQYF.

The genes are TRBV7-9 and TRBJ2-6; TCRdb's D call, TRBD1, is unchecked because there is no DNA. Germline CDR1 and CDR2: SEHNR and FQNEAQ (reference sequence). The CDR3 contains 17 residues. The chain's CDR3 is CASSTRDPRSGANVLTF.

The V call is TRBV5-6, the J call TRBJ2-1; there is no DNA to check the TCRdb D call of TRBD1. The CDR3 extends over 16 amino acids. Per the germline V gene, CDR1 is SGHDT and CDR2 is YYEEEE. CDR3: CASSGPGGFPYNEQFF.

The chain combines TRBV7-2 with TRBJ2-1; checking the TCRdb D call of TRBD1 is not possible without DNA. Germline CDR1 and CDR2: SGHTA and FQGNSA. The CDR3 consists of 17 residues. CDR3 region: CASSLRFFPGPSNEQFF.